The next 20 T cell receptor beta chains were all read from a single sample in a study of Graves' ophthalmopathy and Graves' hyperthyroidism. The TCR beta CDR3 regions underwent amplification from RNA transcripts. First-round RT-PCR used HTBI primers; second-round multiplex PCR followed. TCRdb re-called the multiplex PCR reads through MiXCR, storing one row per CDR3 protein. The table has over 500,000 distinct CDR3 sequences, roughly 20% seen once; the top ten hold more than 5.5%. Specimen: peripheral blood. These receptors were collected from a woman in her late teens or twenties with stable Graves' hyperthyroidism. Some clones in this sample may be carry-over from other donors' samples.

This clonotype was recorded at least ten times. The CDR3 spells CSASLGPRGDQPQHF. CDR3 bases: TGCAGTGCTAGTTTAGGACCCCGGGGGGATCAGCCCCAGCATTTT. The chain is built from TRBV20-1 and TRBJ1-5, with D maybe TRBD1 (5 bases). CDR1 is DFQATT, CDR2 SNEGSKA, per germline (reference sequence). V lost 3 bases and J lost 5, with 17 bases in between. This CDR3 has 15 residues.

J is TRBJ2-2 and V is TRBV30; 10 bases agree with TRBD2. After removal of 4 bases from V and 5 bases from J, the junction contained 10 bases not matched to a gene. CDR1 is GTSNPN, CDR2 SVGIG, per germline (reference sequence). The length of the CDR3 is 16 residues. This CDR3 is CAWKFGSGRGTGELFF. The CDR3 DNA follows: TGTGCCTGGAAGTTTGGAAGCGGGAGGGGTACCGGGGAGCTGTTTTTT.

This clonotype was detected many times. A much larger clonotype is one base distant, so this may be a read error. This chain connects TRBV12-3 or TRBV12-4 to TRBJ2-4; tentatively, D is TRBD1 (5 bases). The CDR3 loop spans 14 amino acids. The CDR3 is CASSSGLAKNIKYF. CDR3 nucleotide sequence: TGTGCCAGCAGTTCAGGGTTAGCCAAAAACATTAAGTACTTC.

This clonotype came up many times. The rearrangement uses TRBV5-1 and TRBJ1-2; D not certain. This CDR3 region has 13 residues. V was trimmed by 0 bases and J by 7 bases, leaving 10 bases between them. Germline CDR1 is SGHRS and CDR2 is YFSETQ. CDR3 nucleotide sequence: TGCGCCAGCAGCTTGGAGGCAGCAGGTGGCTACACCTTC. Translating gives CASSLEAAGGYTF.

This clonotype was observed at least ten times. The chain joins TRBV30 to TRBJ2-5; D is perhaps TRBD1 (7 bases). The ends were cut back, 4 bases at V and 5 bases at J, with 14 bases in the middle. CDR1 and CDR2 from the germline V gene are GTSNPN and SVGIG (reference sequence). The CDR3 spans 13 residues. The DNA of the CDR3 is TGTGCCTGGAATGGAGGGGGCGCGGAGACCCAGTACTTC. This translates into CAWNGGGAETQYF.

In this sample, this clonotype turned up many times. The chain recombines TRBV28 with TRBJ2-7; tentative D call: TRBD1 (5 bases). CDR3 size: 14 residues. From germline, CDR1 is MDHEN and CDR2 SYDVKM. The V gene lost 4 bases and the J gene lost 7 bases, with 17 bases spanning the gap. CDR3 in amino acids: CASSSGHPSTEQYF. CDR3 DNA sequence: TGTGCCAGCAGTTCAGGACATCCGTCTACGGAGCAGTACTTC.

This clonotype was seen many times. The chain recombines TRBV12-3 or TRBV12-4 with TRBJ1-6; D is undetermined. The CDR3 covers 15 residues. With 6 bases removed from V and 4 bases from J, the gap between germline ends came to 13 bases. CDR3 nucleotides: TGTGCCAGCAGACCAACGGGAAGATATAATTCACCCCTCCACTTT. Residues: CASRPTGRYNSPLHF.

This clonotype showed up many times. This sequence joins TRBV7-2 and TRBJ1-2; no clear D gene. Germline V gives CDR1 SGHTA, CDR2 FQGNSA. The length of the CDR3 is 13 residues. V gave up 5 bases and J gave up 7 bases, with 14 bases separating them. The CDR3 DNA reads TGTGCCAGCAGCCCGACGGGTCGTCGTGGCTACACCTTC. Translating it yields CASSPTGRRGYTF.

At least ten counts were recorded for this clonotype. This rearrangement joins TRBV6-5 to TRBJ1-1, with D unclear. The germline gives CDR1 MNHEY, CDR2 SVGAGI. Trimming removed 0 bases from V and 6 bases from J, with 17 bases in between. CDR3 length: 16 amino acids. The CDR3 is CASSYSTGGVGAEAFF. As DNA, the CDR3 is TGTGCCAGCAGTTACTCGACCGGCGGTGTCGGCGCTGAAGCTTTCTTT.

This clonotype was detected many times. For the CDR3, the DNA is TGCAGCGTTGAGAGACAGGGACTAGCCAAAAACATTCAGTACTTC. As protein: CSVERQGLAKNIQYF. The chain links TRBV29-1 to TRBJ2-4, with a possible D match to TRBD1 (7 bases). The CDR3 is 15 amino acids. The ends were cut back, 3 bases at V and 0 bases at J, with 12 bases in the middle. CDR1 SQVTM and CDR2 ANQGSEA come from the germline V gene.

This clonotype was counted between two and nine times. The CDR3 does not end in the conserved phenylalanine or tryptophan, so this is likely a read error. The chain links TRBV30 to TRBJ2-5; 10 bases line up with TRBD2. Germline lookup yields CDR1 GTSNPN and CDR2 SVGIG (reference sequence). With V trimmed by 0 bases and J by 2 bases, 9 bases remained unmatched. The CDR3 has 17 amino acids. CDR3 residues: CAWSVVLAGPLQETQYS. The CDR3 region has the DNA TGTGCCTGGAGTGTTGTACTAGCGGGACCCCTTCAAGAGACCCAGTACTCC.

This clonotype was counted ten times or more. The chain carries TRBV14 and TRBJ2-5; 11 nucleotides align to TRBD1. CDR3 length: 16 amino acids. From germline, CDR1 is SGHDN and CDR2 FVKESK. Trimming cost V 4 bases and J 2 bases; bases outside gene matches: 6. CDR3 bases: TGTGCCAGCAGCCCGGAGCGGGACAGGGGGCAAGAGACCCAGTACTTC. Amino acids: CASSPERDRGQETQYF.

This clonotype was observed a few times. V usage is TRBV20-1 and J usage is TRBJ1-6; D gene uncertain. Trimming removed 3 bases from V and 10 bases from J, with 13 bases in between. The CDR3 sequence is 13 residues long. Germline V gene data show CDR1 as DFQATT and CDR2 as SNEGSKA (reference sequence). In nucleotides, the CDR3 is TGCAGTGCTAGTGCGGGTGCTCAGTCACCCCTCCACTTT. Its translation is CSASAGAQSPLHF.

This clonotype came up many times. The V and J genes are TRBV28 and TRBJ1-2, with D tentatively TRBD1 (6 bases). Trimming pared 6 bases from V and 8 bases from J, leaving 16 bases between. Per the germline V gene, CDR1 is MDHEN and CDR2 is SYDVKM. This CDR3 is 13 amino acids long. CDR3 sequence reads: CASRGAGVGGYTF. CDR3 coding DNA: TGTGCCAGCAGAGGTGCAGGGGTCGGCGGCTACACCTTC.

This clonotype was seen repeatedly, ten times or more. This chain connects TRBV29-1 to TRBJ2-7; TRBD2 might be the D (6 bases). The CDR3 has 14 amino acids. V gave up 4 bases and J gave up 3 bases, with 16 bases separating them. Germline V gene data show CDR1 as SQVTM and CDR2 as ANQGSEA. In DNA form, the CDR3 reads TGCAGCGTTGCACCAGGAGGGGAGTTCTACGAGCAGTACTTC. Translation gives CSVAPGGEFYEQYF.

V gene TRBV30 combines with J gene TRBJ2-7; 11 bases align to TRBD1. The ends lost 2 bases at V and 2 bases at J; junction bases unmatched: 5. Germline CDR1 GTSNPN, CDR2 SVGIG (reference sequence). This CDR3 is 15 amino acids long. CDR3 bases: TGTGCCTGGAGTAGGGCGGGACAGGGGGCCTACGAGCAGTACTTC. This codes for CAWSRAGQGAYEQYF.

The table lists this clonotype with many counts. This may be a read error, as it is one base from a much larger clone. V and J are TRBV12-3 or TRBV12-4 and TRBJ2-7; D is possibly TRBD1 (6 bases). V was shortened by 2 bases and J by 6 bases, with 8 bases between the two germline ends. The CDR3 extends over 12 amino acids. The chain's CDR3 is CASSLSGVEQYF. The DNA for the CDR3 is TGTGCCAGCAGTTTATCAGGGGTCGAGCAGTACTTC.

This chain connects TRBV25-1 to TRBJ1-1, with D possibly matching TRBD1 (5 bases). Trimming took 2 bases from V and 0 from J, leaving 13 bases between them. Germline CDR1 and CDR2: MGHDK and SYGVNS. The CDR3 is made up of 16 amino acids. CDR3 residues: CASSEREGAMNTEAFF. For the CDR3, the DNA is TGTGCCAGCAGTGAACGGGAAGGGGCAATGAACACTGAAGCTTTCTTT.

This clonotype was seen at least ten times. The J gene is TRBJ1-1, the V gene TRBV20-1, with TRBD1 matching over 8 bases. The CDR3 spans 15 residues. The germline V gene encodes CDR1 DFQATT and CDR2 SNEGSKA (reference sequence). The V and J ends lost 2 bases and 2 bases, in that order; junction bases with no gene match: 7. For the CDR3, the DNA is TGCAGTGCTAGATCCCCCGACAGGGGTAACACTGAAGCTTTCTTT. Its translation: CSARSPDRGNTEAFF.

This clonotype was observed a few times. V usage is TRBV2 and J usage is TRBJ2-2; D possibly corresponds to TRBD2 (5 bases). The CDR3 totals 13 residues. V was shortened by 6 bases and J by 6 bases, with 11 bases between the two germline ends. Germline CDR1 reads SNHLY; CDR2 reads FYNNEI. The DNA for the CDR3 is TGTGCCAGCAGCTGGTTGGAGGCCGGGGAGCTGTTTTTT. Protein sequence: CASSWLEAGELFF.